The T cell receptor beta chain under discussion was sequenced for a study of CD8 T cells in Susac syndrome. The study's findings and limits: A relatively small number of individuals underwent TCR sequencing and HLA analysis.

Sequencing of TCR beta, carried out with a high-throughput approach, was applied to CD8+ and CD4+ T cells from the blood. The RNA, roughly 0.5 to 1 ug, was put through reverse transcription using random hexamers. It was immunoSEQ multiplex PCR that amplified TCR beta CDR3 across 54 Vbeta and 13 Jbeta. TCRdb re-analysed the immunoSEQ multiplex PCR reads in MiXCR, keeping a single row per CDR3 protein. This table holds 45,000 or so distinct CDR3 sequences, 93% found once. Comments on this clonotype: No antigen is known for it.

V was pared by 4 bases and J by 0 bases, with 3 bases of the junction left unmatched. This CDR3 has 15 residues. CDR1 SEHNR and CDR2 FQNEAQ come from the germline V gene (reference sequence). Source material: CD8+ T cells from PBMCs. This chain uses TRBV7-9 with TRBJ2-1; 7 bases are a match to TRBD2. The sequence came from a human donor in good health. The CDR3 loop is CASSSRESSYNEQFF. In nucleotides, the CDR3 is TGTGCCAGCAGCTCGCGGGAGAGCTCCTACAATGAGCAGTTCTTC. Filled out from reference TRBV7-9 and TRBJ2-1, the complete variable domain reads DTGVSQNPRHKITKRGQNVTFRCDPISEHNRLYWYRQTLGQGPEFLTYFQNEAQLEKSRLLSDRFSAERPKGSFSTLEIQRTEQGDSAMYLCASSSRESSYNEQFFGPGTRLTVL.